This T cell receptor (beta chain) was sequenced during a study of Ad26.COV2.S vaccination and SARS-CoV-2 variants. As for the study in general: As a participant in COV1001, the donor was in the Ad26.COV2.S trial arm. Ad26.COV2.S, an intramuscular injection, was given once or twice 56 days apart.

Assay used: immunoSEQ multiplex PCR; TCRdb lists only in-frame clones, some missing. The table shows 440,000 or so clones, with about 90% occurring only once. Regarding treatment: approximately 18 received Ad26.COV2.S at low or high dose, single or two shots; about 5 received placebo; per-sample allocation not given. At day 63 after the first vaccine or placebo injection, samples were drawn. The input for sequencing was peripheral blood, taken in a trial of Ad26.COV2.S vaccine versus placebo. The receptor was isolated from a person aged 18-60 years who received the Ad26.COV2.S COVID-19 vaccine or a placebo.

The CDR3: CASSQLRDAAYEQYF. The CDR3 bases are TGTGCCAGCAGCCAGCTCCGGGACGCAGCCTACGAGCAGTACTTC. The V gene is TRBV4-2, the J gene TRBJ2-7, with D possibly called TRBD1 or TRBD2 (5 bases each). Trimming shortened V by 3 bases and J by 2 bases, and 14 bases separated the two germline ends. Germline V CDR1 and CDR2: LGHNA, YNFKEQ. The CDR3 covers 15 residues.